This T cell receptor (beta chain) was profiled in a study of cytotoxic CD8 clonotypes in ibrutinib-treated CLL. General study results and limits: Baseline clonality was higher than in age-matched healthy donors and moved in step with circulating CD8+ T-cell counts. Public clonotypes, found uncommonly, either contracted or stayed stable on treatment.

V dropped 0 bases and J dropped 2 bases, with 14 bases sitting between them. From germline, CDR1 is MNHEY and CDR2 SVGAGI. This CDR3 spans 16 amino acids. With sequencing, the targeted depth ranged from 1 in 200,000 to 1 in 1 million T cells. Sequencing used immunoSEQ multiplex PCR; TCRdb keeps in-frame clones, though not all of them. The sample carries about 300,000 clones, roughly 76% recorded once. About 2 micrograms of genomic DNA, which was extracted from cryopreserved PBMCs, served as the material used for the TCR beta libraries. On this clone: Its antigen is unknown.

The receptor was derived from a human donor with chronic lymphocytic leukemia. The material sequenced was PBMCs, taken at disease progression, from a patient treated with ibrutinib. The chain employs TRBV6-5 and TRBJ2-7; unclear D gene. The CDR3 region has the DNA TGTGCCAGCAGTTACTCGAACCTTCGGGCTGCCTACGAGCAGTACTTC. Amino acids: CASSYSNLRAAYEQYF.